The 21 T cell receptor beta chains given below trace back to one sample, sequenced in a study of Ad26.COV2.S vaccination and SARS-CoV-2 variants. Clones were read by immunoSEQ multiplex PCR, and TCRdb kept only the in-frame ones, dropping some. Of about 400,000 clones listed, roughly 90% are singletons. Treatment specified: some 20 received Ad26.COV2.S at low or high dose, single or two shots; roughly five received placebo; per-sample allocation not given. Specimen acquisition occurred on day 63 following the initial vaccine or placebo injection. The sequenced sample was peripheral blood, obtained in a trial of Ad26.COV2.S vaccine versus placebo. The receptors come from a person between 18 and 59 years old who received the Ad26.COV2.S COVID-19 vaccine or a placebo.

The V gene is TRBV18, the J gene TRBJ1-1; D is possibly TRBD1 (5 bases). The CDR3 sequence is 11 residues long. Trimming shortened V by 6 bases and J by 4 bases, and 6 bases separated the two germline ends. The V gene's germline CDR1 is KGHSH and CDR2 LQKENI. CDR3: CASSGGTEAFF. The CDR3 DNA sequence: TGTGCCAGCTCGGGGGGCACTGAAGCTTTCTTT.

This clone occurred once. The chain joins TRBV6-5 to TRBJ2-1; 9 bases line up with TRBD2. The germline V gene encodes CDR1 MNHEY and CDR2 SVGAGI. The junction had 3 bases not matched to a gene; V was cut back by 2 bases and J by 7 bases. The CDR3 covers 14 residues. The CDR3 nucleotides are TGTGCCAGCAGTTACAGCGGGAGGATAAATGAGCAGTTCTTC. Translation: CASSYSGRINEQFF.

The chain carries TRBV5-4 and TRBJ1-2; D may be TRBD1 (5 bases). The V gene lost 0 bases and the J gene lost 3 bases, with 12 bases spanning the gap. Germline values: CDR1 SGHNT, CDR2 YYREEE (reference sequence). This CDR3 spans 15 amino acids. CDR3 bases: TGTGCCAGCAGCTTGGAGCCAGGGCCAGACTATGGCTACACCTTC. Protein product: CASSLEPGPDYGYTF. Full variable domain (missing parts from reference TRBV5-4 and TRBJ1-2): ETGVTQSPTHLIKTRGQQVTLRCSSQSGHNTVSWYQQALGQGPQFIFQYYREEENGRGNFPPRFSGLQFPNYSSELNVNALELDDSALYLCASSLEPGPDYGYTFGSGTRLTVV.

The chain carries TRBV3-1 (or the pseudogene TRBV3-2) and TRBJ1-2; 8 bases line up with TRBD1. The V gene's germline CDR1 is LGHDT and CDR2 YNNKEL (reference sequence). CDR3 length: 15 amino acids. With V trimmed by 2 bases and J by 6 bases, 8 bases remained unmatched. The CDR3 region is CASSQNLGQGDGYTF. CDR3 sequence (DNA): TGTGCCAGCAGCCAAAACCTAGGACAGGGAGATGGCTACACCTTC.

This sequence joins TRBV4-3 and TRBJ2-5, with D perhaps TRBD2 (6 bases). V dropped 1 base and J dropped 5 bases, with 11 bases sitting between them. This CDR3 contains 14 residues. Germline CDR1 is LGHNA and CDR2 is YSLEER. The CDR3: CASSQGGRRETQYF. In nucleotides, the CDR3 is TGCGCCAGCAGCCAAGGGGGGAGGAGGGAGACCCAGTACTTC.

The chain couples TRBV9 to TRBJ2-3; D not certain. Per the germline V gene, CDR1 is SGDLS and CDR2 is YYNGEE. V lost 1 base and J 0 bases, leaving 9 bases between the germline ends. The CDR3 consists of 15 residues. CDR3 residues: CASSVLPDSTDTQYF. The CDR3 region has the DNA TGTGCCAGCAGCGTATTGCCCGATAGCACAGATACGCAGTATTTT.

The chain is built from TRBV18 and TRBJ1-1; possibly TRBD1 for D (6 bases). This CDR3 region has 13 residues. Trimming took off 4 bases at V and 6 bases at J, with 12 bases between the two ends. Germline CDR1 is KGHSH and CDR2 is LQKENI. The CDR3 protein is CASSRQDSPEAFF. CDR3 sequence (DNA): TGTGCCAGCTCACGACAGGACAGCCCTGAAGCTTTCTTT.

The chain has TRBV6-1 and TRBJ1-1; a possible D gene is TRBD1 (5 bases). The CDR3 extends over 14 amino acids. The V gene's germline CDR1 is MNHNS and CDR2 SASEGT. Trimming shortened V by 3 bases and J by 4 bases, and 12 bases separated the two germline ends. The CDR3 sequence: CASSEGGWGTEAFF. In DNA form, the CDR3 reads TGTGCCAGCAGTGAGGGGGGATGGGGCACTGAAGCTTTCTTT.

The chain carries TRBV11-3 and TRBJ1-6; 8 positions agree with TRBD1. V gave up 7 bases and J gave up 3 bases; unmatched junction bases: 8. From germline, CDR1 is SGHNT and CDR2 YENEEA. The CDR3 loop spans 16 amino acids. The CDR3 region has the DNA TGTGCCAGCACCCATCACGGGACAGGCTATAATTCACCCCTCCACTTT. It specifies CASTHHGTGYNSPLHF.

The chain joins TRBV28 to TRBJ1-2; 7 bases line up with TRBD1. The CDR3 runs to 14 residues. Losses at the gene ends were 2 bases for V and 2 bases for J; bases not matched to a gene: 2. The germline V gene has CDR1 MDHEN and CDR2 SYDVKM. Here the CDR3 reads CASSLRGQNYGYTF. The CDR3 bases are TGTGCCAGCAGTTTAAGGGGGCAGAACTATGGCTACACCTTC.

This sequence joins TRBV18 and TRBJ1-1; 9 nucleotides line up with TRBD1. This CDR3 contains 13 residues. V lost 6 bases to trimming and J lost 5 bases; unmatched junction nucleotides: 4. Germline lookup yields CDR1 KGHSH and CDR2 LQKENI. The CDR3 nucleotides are TGTGCCAGCTCTGAGACAGGGGGTACTGAAGCTTTCTTT. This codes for CASSETGGTEAFF.

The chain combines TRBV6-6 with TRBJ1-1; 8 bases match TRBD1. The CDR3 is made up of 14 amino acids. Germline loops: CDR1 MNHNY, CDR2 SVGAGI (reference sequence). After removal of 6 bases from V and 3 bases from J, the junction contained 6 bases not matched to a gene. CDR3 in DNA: TGTGCCAGCAGCCTGGACAGGGTTTACACTGAAGCTTTCTTT. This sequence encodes CASSLDRVYTEAFF.

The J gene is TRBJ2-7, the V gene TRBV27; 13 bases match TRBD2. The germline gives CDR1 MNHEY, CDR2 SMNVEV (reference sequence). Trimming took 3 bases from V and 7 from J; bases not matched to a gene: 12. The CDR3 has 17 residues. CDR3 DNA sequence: TGTGCCAGCAGTTTCGCGACTAGCGGGAGGCCTTTGGGTGAGCAGTACTTC. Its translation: CASSFATSGRPLGEQYF.

CDR3 amino acids: CASSVGSSQETQYF. The DNA for the CDR3 is TGTGCCAGTAGCGTCGGGAGCTCACAAGAGACCCAGTACTTC. The chain carries TRBV19 and TRBJ2-5; possibly TRBD2 for D (6 bases). Germline CDR1 and CDR2: LNHDA and SQIVND (reference sequence). V was cut by 6 bases and J by 2 bases, with 13 bases left in between. This CDR3 has 14 amino acids.

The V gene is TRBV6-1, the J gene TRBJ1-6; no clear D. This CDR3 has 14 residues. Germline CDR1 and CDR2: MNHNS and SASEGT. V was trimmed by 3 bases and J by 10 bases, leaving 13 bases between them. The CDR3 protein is CASSDRGFASPLHF. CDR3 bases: TGTGCCAGCAGTGATCGGGGATTTGCATCACCCCTCCACTTT.

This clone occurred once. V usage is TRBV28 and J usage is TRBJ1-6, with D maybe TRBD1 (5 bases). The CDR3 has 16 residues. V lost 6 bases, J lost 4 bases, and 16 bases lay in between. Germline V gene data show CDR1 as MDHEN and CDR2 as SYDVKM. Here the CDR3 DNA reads TGTGCCAGCAGCTTTTCCCAGGGCAGGTATAATTCACCCCTCCACTTT. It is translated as CASSFSQGRYNSPLHF.

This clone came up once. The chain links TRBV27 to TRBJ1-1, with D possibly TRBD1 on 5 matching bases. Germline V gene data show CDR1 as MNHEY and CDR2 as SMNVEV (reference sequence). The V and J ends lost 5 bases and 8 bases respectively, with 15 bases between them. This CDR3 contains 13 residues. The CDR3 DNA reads TGTGCCAGCAGTACCTGGGACCGGCAAGAAGCTTTCTTT. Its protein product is CASSTWDRQEAFF.

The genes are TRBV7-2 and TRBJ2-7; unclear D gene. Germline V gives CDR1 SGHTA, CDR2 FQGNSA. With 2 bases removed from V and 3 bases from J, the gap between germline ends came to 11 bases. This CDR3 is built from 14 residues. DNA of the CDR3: TGTGCCAGCAGCTTAAGTCAGCTAAGCTACGAGCAGTACTTC. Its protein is CASSLSQLSYEQYF. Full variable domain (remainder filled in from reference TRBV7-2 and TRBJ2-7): GAGVSQSPSNKVTEKGKDVELRCDPISGHTALYWYRQSLGQGLEFLIYFQGNSAPDKSGLPSDRFSAERTGGSVSTLTIQRTQQEDSAVYLCASSLSQLSYEQYFGPGTRLTVT.

The CDR3 protein is CASSRTGTDNEKLFF. Here the CDR3 DNA reads TGTGCCAGCAGTCGCACCGGGACCGATAATGAAAAACTGTTTTTT. The genes are TRBV6-5 and TRBJ1-4; tentatively, D is TRBD1 (5 bases). The CDR3 loop spans 15 amino acids. Trimming removed 5 bases from V and 4 bases from J, with 14 bases in between. Germline CDR1 and CDR2: MNHEY and SVGAGI.

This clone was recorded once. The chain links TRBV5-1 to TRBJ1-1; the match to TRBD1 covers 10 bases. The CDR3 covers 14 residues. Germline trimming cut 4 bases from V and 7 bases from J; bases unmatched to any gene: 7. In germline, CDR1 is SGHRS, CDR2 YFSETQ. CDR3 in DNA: TGCGCCAGCAGCCCCACCGGGACAGGGGTTGAAGCTTTCTTT. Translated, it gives CASSPTGTGVEAFF.

CDR3 region: CASSQDRFTGELFF. As DNA, the CDR3 is TGTGCCAGCAGCCAAGATCGATTCACCGGGGAGCTGTTTTTT. The chain employs TRBV3-1 (or the pseudogene TRBV3-2) and TRBJ2-2; D remains ambiguous. V was pared by 0 bases and J by 4 bases, with 6 bases between. This CDR3 has 14 amino acids. Germline assignment: CDR1 LGHDT and CDR2 YNNKEL (reference sequence).